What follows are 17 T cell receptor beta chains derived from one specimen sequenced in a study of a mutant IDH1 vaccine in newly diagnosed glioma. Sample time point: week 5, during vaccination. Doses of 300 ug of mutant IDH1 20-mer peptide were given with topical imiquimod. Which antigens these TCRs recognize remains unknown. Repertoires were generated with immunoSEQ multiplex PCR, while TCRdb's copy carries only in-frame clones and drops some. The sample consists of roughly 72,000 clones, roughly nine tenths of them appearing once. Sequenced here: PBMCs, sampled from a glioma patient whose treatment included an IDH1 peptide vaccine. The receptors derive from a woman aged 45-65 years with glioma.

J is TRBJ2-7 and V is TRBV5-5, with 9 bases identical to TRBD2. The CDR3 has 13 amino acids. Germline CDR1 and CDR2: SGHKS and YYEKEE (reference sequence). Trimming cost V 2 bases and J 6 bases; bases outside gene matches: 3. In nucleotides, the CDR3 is TGTGCCAGCAGCTTTATAGCGGGAGTCGAGCAGTACTTC. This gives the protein CASSFIAGVEQYF.

The CDR3 region is CASSLGAGPEQYF. CDR3 nucleotide sequence: TGTGCCAGCAGCTTAGGGGCAGGCCCCGAGCAGTACTTC. The chain recombines TRBV5-6 with TRBJ2-7; maybe TRBD1 (5 bases). V was trimmed by 2 bases and J by 6 bases, leaving 12 bases between them. The CDR3 covers 13 residues. CDR1 is SGHDT, CDR2 YYEEEE, per germline. Full variable domain (remainder filled in from reference TRBV5-6 and TRBJ2-7): DAGVTQSPTHLIKTRGQQVTLRCSPKSGHDTVSWYQQALGQGPQFIFQYYEEEERQRGNFPDRFSGHQFPNYSSELNVNALLLGDSALYLCASSLGAGPEQYFGPGTRLTVT.

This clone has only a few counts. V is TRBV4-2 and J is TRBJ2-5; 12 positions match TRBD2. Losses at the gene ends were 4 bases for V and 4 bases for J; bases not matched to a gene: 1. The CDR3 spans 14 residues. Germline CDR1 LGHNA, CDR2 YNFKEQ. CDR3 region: CASSPGLAGETQYF. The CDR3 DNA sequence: TGTGCCAGCAGCCCGGGACTAGCGGGAGAGACCCAGTACTTC.

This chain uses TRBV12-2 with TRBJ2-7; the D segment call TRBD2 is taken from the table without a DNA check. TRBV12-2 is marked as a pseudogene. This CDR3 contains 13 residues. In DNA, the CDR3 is TGTGCAAGTCGCTTAGTCCCTTGGAGAGAGCAGTACTTC. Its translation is CASRLVPWREQYF.

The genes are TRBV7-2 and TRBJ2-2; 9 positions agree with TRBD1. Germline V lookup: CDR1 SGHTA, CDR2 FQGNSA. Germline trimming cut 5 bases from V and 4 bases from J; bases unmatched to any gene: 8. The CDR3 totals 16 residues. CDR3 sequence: CASSQGTGWGTGELFF. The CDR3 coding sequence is TGTGCCAGCAGCCAAGGGACAGGGTGGGGCACCGGGGAGCTGTTTTTT. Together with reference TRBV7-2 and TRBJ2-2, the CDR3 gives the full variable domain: GAGVSQSPSNKVTEKGKDVELRCDPISGHTALYWYRQSLGQGLEFLIYFQGNSAPDKSGLPSDRFSAERTGGSVSTLTIQRTQQEDSAVYLCASSQGTGWGTGELFFGEGSRLTVL.

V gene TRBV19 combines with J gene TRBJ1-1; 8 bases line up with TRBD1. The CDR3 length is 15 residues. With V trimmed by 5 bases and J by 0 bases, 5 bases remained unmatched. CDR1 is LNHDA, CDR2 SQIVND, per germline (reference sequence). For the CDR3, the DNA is TGTGCCAGTAGTCCTCACAGGGGGTTGAACACTGAAGCTTTCTTT. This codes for CASSPHRGLNTEAFF.

The DNA for the CDR3 is TGTGCCAGCGGAGACAGGGCCTACGAGCAGTACTTC. Translation gives CASGDRAYEQYF. The V gene is TRBV28, the J gene TRBJ2-7, with 7 bases that match TRBD1. The CDR3 has 12 residues. Germline V gives CDR1 MDHEN, CDR2 SYDVKM. V gave up 8 bases and J gave up 2 bases; unmatched junction bases: 3.

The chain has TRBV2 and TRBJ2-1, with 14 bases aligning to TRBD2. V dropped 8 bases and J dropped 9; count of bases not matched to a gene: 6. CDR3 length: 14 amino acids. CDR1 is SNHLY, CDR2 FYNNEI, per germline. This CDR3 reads CASHGTSGSGEQFF. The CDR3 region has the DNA TGTGCCAGCCATGGGACTAGCGGGAGTGGTGAGCAGTTCTTC.

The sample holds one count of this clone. The CDR3 region has the DNA TGTGCCAGCAGTTATATGGACGGGAGGGACACTGAAGCTTTCTTT. This sequence encodes CASSYMDGRDTEAFF. The J gene is TRBJ1-1, the V gene TRBV6-9; the D is unclear. The CDR3 contains 15 residues. V lost 2 bases and J lost 3, with 13 bases in between. Germline-derived CDR1 and CDR2 are MNHGY and SVAAGI.

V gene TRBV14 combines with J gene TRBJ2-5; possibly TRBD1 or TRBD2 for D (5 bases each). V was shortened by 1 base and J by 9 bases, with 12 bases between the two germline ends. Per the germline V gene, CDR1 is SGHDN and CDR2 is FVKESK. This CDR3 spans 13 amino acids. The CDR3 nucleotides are TGTGCCAGCAGCCAAGGCCCGGGGCGGGCCCAGTACTTC. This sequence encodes CASSQGPGRAQYF. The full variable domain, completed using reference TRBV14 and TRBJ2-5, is EAGVTQFPSHSVIEKGQTVTLRCDPISGHDNLYWYRRVMGKEIKFLLHFVKESKQDESGMPNNRFLAERTGGTYSTLKVQPAELEDSGVYFCASSQGPGRAQYFGPGTRLLVL.

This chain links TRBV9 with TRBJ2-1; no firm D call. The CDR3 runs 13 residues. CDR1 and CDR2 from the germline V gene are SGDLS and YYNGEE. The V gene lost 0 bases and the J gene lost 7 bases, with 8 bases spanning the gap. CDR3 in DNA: TGTGCCAGCAGCGTAGCAGGTACTAATGAGCAGTTCTTC. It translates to CASSVAGTNEQFF.

CDR3 region: CSVGTSGGNTQYF. In DNA form, the CDR3 reads TGCAGCGTGGGGACTAGCGGGGGCAATACGCAGTATTTT. The chain links TRBV29-1 to TRBJ2-3; 14 bases line up with TRBD2. V lost 6 bases to trimming and J lost 7 bases; unmatched junction nucleotides: 3. Germline V gene sequence: CDR1 SQVTM, CDR2 ANQGSEA. The CDR3 runs to 13 residues.

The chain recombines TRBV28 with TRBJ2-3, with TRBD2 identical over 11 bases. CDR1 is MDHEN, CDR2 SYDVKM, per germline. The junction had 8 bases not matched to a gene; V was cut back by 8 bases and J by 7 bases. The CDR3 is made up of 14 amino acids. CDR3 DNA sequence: TGTGCCAGCCACCTTAGCGGGAGGGGTTATACGCAGTATTTT. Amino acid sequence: CASHLSGRGYTQYF. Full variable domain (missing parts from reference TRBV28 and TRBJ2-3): DVKVTQSSRYLVKRTGEKVFLECVQDMDHENMFWYRQDPGLGLRLIYFSYDVKMKEKGDIPEGYSVSREKKERFSLILESASTNQTSMYLCASHLSGRGYTQYFGPGTRLTVL.

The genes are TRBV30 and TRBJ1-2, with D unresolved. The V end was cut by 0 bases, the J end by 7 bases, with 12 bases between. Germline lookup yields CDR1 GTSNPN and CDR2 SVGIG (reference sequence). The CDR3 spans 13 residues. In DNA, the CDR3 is TGTGCCTGGAGTGTCGCAGAGGGAGGTGGCTACACCTTC. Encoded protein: CAWSVAEGGGYTF.

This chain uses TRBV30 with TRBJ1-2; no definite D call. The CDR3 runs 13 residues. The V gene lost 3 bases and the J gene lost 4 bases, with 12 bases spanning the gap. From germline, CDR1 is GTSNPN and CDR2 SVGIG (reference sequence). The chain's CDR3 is CAWRLGSGYGYTF. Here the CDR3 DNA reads TGTGCCTGGAGACTGGGGTCGGGCTATGGCTACACCTTC.

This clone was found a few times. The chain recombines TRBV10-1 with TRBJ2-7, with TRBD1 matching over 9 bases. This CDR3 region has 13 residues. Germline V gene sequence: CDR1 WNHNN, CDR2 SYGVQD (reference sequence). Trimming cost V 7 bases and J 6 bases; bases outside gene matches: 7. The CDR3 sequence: CASTDRGWAEQYF. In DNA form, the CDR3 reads TGCGCCAGCACCGACAGGGGGTGGGCCGAGCAGTACTTC.

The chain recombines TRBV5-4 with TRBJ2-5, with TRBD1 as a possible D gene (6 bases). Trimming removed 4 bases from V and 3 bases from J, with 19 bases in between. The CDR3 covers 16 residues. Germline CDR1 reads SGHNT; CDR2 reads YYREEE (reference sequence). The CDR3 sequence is CASSVPGTKLKETQYF. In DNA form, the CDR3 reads TGTGCCAGCAGCGTTCCCGGGACAAAGTTGAAAGAGACCCAGTACTTC. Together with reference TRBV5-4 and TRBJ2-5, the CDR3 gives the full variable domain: ETGVTQSPTHLIKTRGQQVTLRCSSQSGHNTVSWYQQALGQGPQFIFQYYREEENGRGNFPPRFSGLQFPNYSSELNVNALELDDSALYLCASSVPGTKLKETQYFGPGTRLLVL.